This T cell receptor beta chain was captured in a study of shared clonotypes between healthy human individuals (dated by TCRdb to the early 2020s). Describing the broader study: The cohort comprised two women and a few men aged 18 to 49 years. For each donor, CD4 naive and CD4 memory were each given three plates, CD8 naive was given two plates, and CD8 memory was given one plate. To estimate repertoire size and how much clonotype sharing occurs between individuals, the study deeply sequenced the blood TCR repertoires of roughly 5 healthy adults. To increase sequencing depth and limit assay-specific biases, TCR repertoire library preparation and sequencing were carried out by different laboratories using diverse techniques. Per donor, leukapheresis produced somewhere between about 0.9 and 9.5 billion PBMCs.

Using the deep immunoSEQ assay, TCR CDR3 regions were amplified from genomic DNA by multiplex PCR. For each cell subset, the extracted genomic DNA was distributed evenly across all wells of several immunoSEQ 96-well plates, and each plate served as one replicate. For sorted subsets, each replicate PCR was loaded with approximately 200 ng genomic DNA, equivalent to 30,000 or so T cell genomes. Purified libraries were measured with a Qubit 3.0 fluorometer, size-checked on a Bioanalyzer 2100, and measured again with the KAPA Library Quantification kit. Each immunoSEQ 96-well plate was sequenced on its own single-read 150-cycle Illumina NextSeq 550 flow cell. The original methods were these. Because the immunoSEQ output held only junctional sequences and lacked quality scores, the filtering could not match the filtering applied to full-length reads. To assign V/J genes and CDR3, sequences were annotated using PyIR, a Python wrapper for IgBLAST v1.9, with IMGT germline references. Reads were removed for weak V/J assignments (E-value above 1e-6), missing CDR3, stop codons, out-of-frame junctions, or ambiguous translated residues. A V3J clonotype was defined by an identical inferred V gene, J gene, and CDR3 amino acid sequence. The percentage overlap between two repertoires was calculated by dividing the number of shared unique clonotypes by the size of the smaller repertoire. Repertoire richness was assessed with RTK rarefaction, the Chao1 estimator, and Recon v2.1 estimates of unobserved clonotypes. OLGA was used to compute generation probabilities for all TCRbeta clonotypes that the gDNA method yielded from four donors. Held by TCRdb, this immuneACCESS table contains in-frame sequences only and omits some clones. Under half of the omission traces to an unresolved V gene where checked; the cause of the rest is unknown. That table furnishes V, J and clone size, whereas the DNA furnished D and trimming. Within this sample are about 590,000 clones, with around 95% of them counted one time only. In total, the top ten clones hold 0.09% to 0.13% of the sample.

Study-wide conclusions, independent of this receptor: Sampling was restricted to blood, and TCR repertoires in tissues likely differ from the TCR repertoires found in blood. Estimated clonotype richness was generally larger for naive than for memory subsets. Pairwise subsampling led to the expectation that sequencing depth would affect the degree of clonotype sharing among donors. Incomplete sequencing was indicated by rarefaction of sorted-subset datasets, despite the large sequencing depth. Because the study included only a small number of donors, the genetic and exposure-history diversity represented was limited. Approximately 5% of naive CD4, 3.5% of naive CD8, approximately 2% of memory CD4, and about 0.4% of memory CD8 clonotypes were shared across several donors. Compared with non-shared clonotypes, the clonotypes found in all four sorted-subset donors had higher generation probabilities.

CD8 naive samples were CD45RO-negative cells positively selected for CCR7, giving a CD45RA+CCR7+ population that excluded TemRA cells. The donors were healthy, HIV-negative adults who had no recently reported acute infections or vaccinations. Only Caucasian adults living in Nashville, Tennessee, USA were represented among the donors. Blood was collected by leukapheresis, and PBMCs were isolated by Ficoll-Histopaque density gradient centrifugation and then cryopreserved in liquid nitrogen vapor phase. Analytical flow cytometry was used to check the purity and quantity of every magnetically sorted T cell population. Genomic DNA was isolated from each sorted fraction and quantified by UV absorbance on a Nanodrop 2000c. As concerns this clone: It lacks a known antigen. Per-base quality was not reported, and no clone a single base away is much larger than it. Other DNA variants within this sample encode the same CDR3.

The CDR1 and CDR2 encoded by the germline V gene (reference sequence) are LNHDA and SQIVND. Including the terminal cysteine and phenylalanine, the CDR3 comprises 13 residues. CDR3 DNA is the only sequence kept; it has 39 bases, read in frame from the first base. The trim is 3 bases for V and 3 bases for J, with a gap of 9 bases between the germline ends. Recombination connected TRBV19 to TRBJ2-7, with an unclear D gene assignment. The sequence came from a woman aged 30 to 39 in good health. The source material was naive CD8+ T cells sorted from blood. Explained via the paper, the cell subset or site label denotes: CD45RA+CCR7+. The bases read TGTGCCAGTAGTATTGGTACAGACTACGAGCAGTACTTC. The encoded protein is CASSIGTDYEQYF.